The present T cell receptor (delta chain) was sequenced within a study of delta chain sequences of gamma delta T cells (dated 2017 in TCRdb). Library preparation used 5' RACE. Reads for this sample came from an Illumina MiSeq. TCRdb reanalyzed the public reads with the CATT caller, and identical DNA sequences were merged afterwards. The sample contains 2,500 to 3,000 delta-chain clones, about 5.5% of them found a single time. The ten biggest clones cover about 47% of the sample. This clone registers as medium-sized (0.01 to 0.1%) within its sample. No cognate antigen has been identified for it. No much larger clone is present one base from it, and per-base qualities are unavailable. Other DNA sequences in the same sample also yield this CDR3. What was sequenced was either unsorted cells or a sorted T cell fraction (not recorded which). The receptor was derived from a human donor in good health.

Here the CDR3 is given as CACDTVSGGYANVRTDKLIF. The DNA is as follows: TGTGCCTGTGACACCGTAAGTGGGGGATACGCGAATGTGAGGACCGATAAACTCATCTTT. This chain is built from TRDV2 and TRDJ1, with 11 middle bases fitting TRDD3. Trimming leaves V shorter by 0 bases and J shorter by 2 bases, with the junction holding 16 bases beyond the gene matches. From the cysteine through the phenylalanine, the CDR3 covers 20 amino acids. Of all the DNA, just the CDR3 is kept, 60 bases in frame from base 1. The germline V gene gives CDR1 as GEAIGNYY and CDR2 as EKD.